The 15 T cell receptor beta chains below all came from one sample that was sequenced in a study of blood T cell repertoires in COVID-19. The protocol was immunoSEQ multiplex PCR, while the TCRdb copy is restricted to in-frame clones and leaves out a portion. The sample lists hundreds of thousands of clones, around 88% seen once, with approximately 14% in the top ten. Sequenced: PBMCs or T cells enriched from blood (not recorded which). The receptor set was obtained from a woman aged 45-65 years with acute COVID-19.

J is TRBJ2-1 and V is TRBV19, with unresolved D. Trimming shortened V by 6 bases and J by 4 bases, and 10 bases separated the two germline ends. Germline assignment: CDR1 LNHDA and CDR2 SQIVND (reference sequence). CDR3 length: 13 residues. CDR3 nucleotides: TGTGCCAGTAGATCAGGTCTATACAATGAGCAGTTCTTC. Translation: CASRSGLYNEQFF.

V gene TRBV5-1 combines with J gene TRBJ2-5; possible D gene TRBD1, 6 bases. V lost 5 bases and J lost 1, with 6 bases in between. Germline loops: CDR1 SGHRS, CDR2 YFSETQ. The CDR3 length is 12 residues. CDR3 sequence: CASRDSQETQYF. CDR3 DNA: TGCGCCAGCAGGGACAGCCAAGAGACCCAGTACTTC.

V is TRBV27 and J is TRBJ2-1; possible D gene TRBD2, 5 bases. The CDR3 runs 16 residues. Germline V gives CDR1 MNHEY, CDR2 SMNVEV (reference sequence). Deletions cut 1 base from V and 5 bases from J, with 15 bases between. The CDR3 is CASSLFTLATNNEQFF. The CDR3 nucleotides read TGTGCCAGCAGTTTATTTACTTTAGCGACCAACAATGAGCAGTTCTTC.

This clone was recorded a few times. The CDR3: CASTKGQGSYEQYF. As DNA, the CDR3 is TGTGCCAGCACTAAGGGACAGGGTTCCTACGAGCAGTACTTC. The V gene is TRBV27, the J gene TRBJ2-7; 9 bases match TRBD1. Germline CDR1 is MNHEY and CDR2 is SMNVEV (reference sequence). This CDR3 spans 14 amino acids. The trim removed 7 bases at V and 1 base at J, leaving 5 bases unmatched.

The rearrangement joins TRBV27 to TRBJ2-1; TRBD2 is a possible D gene (5 bases). This CDR3 is built from 14 residues. Germline V gives CDR1 MNHEY, CDR2 SMNVEV (reference sequence). V lost 5 bases to trimming and J lost 7 bases, with 15 bases between them. This chain's CDR3 is CASSAQRRTNEQFF. CDR3 DNA sequence: TGTGCCAGCAGTGCCCAGCGACGGACTAATGAGCAGTTCTTC.

This clone showed up just once. The chain combines TRBV15 with TRBJ2-2; possibly TRBD1 for D (5 bases). Germline-derived CDR1 and CDR2 are LNHNV and YYDKDF (reference sequence). The V and J ends lost 3 bases and 3 bases respectively, with 11 bases between them. This CDR3 has 15 amino acids. CDR3 sequence: CATSRVTDDTGELFF. The CDR3 DNA sequence: TGTGCCACCAGCAGGGTGACAGACGACACCGGGGAGCTGTTTTTT.

This chain links TRBV7-8 with TRBJ1-3; maybe TRBD1 (6 bases). From germline, CDR1 is SGHVS and CDR2 FQNEAQ. The length of the CDR3 is 17 residues. The ends were cut back, 3 bases at V and 4 bases at J, with 19 bases in the middle. CDR3 DNA: TGTGCCAGCAGCTTTATTCGGGACACCGTTCTAGGAAACACCATATATTTT. It yields the protein CASSFIRDTVLGNTIYF.

This chain uses TRBV7-6 with TRBJ1-1; D perhaps matches TRBD1 (5 bases). CDR1 and CDR2 from the germline V gene are SGHVS and FNYEAQ. V was cut by 5 bases and J by 3 bases, with 10 bases left in between. The CDR3 runs to 13 residues. The CDR3 nucleotides are TGTGCCAGCAGCACACAGGAGTACACTGAAGCTTTCTTT. Protein product: CASSTQEYTEAFF.

The chain combines TRBV29-1 with TRBJ1-2; 7 bases match TRBD1. The trim removed 6 bases at V and 2 bases at J, leaving 9 bases unmatched. Germline values: CDR1 SQVTM, CDR2 ANQGSEA. This CDR3 has 14 residues. CDR3 sequence (DNA): TGCAGCGTGACCCGGACAGGAGGGAACTATGGCTACACCTTC. Its protein is CSVTRTGGNYGYTF.

This clone has a handful of counts. The chain uses TRBV18 and TRBJ1-3, with TRBD1 as a possible D gene (5 bases). V gave up 1 base and J gave up 2 bases, with 18 bases separating them. Germline CDR1 KGHSH, CDR2 LQKENI. This CDR3 has 18 amino acids. The CDR3 nucleotides are TGTGCCAGCTCACCACTCGGGGGGTACAGTCAGACTGGAAACACCATATATTTT. The encoded protein is CASSPLGGYSQTGNTIYF.

V and J are TRBV7-2 and TRBJ2-3; D is unclear. Germline CDR1 and CDR2: SGHTA and FQGNSA. The CDR3 loop spans 13 amino acids. V was clipped by 3 bases and J by 0 bases, with 4 bases between them. Here the CDR3 DNA reads TGTGCCAGCAGCTTTCAGAGCACAGATACGCAGTATTTT. It specifies CASSFQSTDTQYF.

The chain employs TRBV18 and TRBJ2-7, with TRBD2 matching 7 bases. This CDR3 spans 15 amino acids. Trimming at V came to 0 bases and at J to 7 bases, leaving 9 bases not matched to a gene. Germline V gene data show CDR1 as KGHSH and CDR2 as LQKENI. CDR3 sequence: CASSPPWGGFGEQYF. The CDR3, as DNA: TGTGCCAGCTCACCACCGTGGGGGGGATTCGGAGAGCAGTACTTC.

The CDR3 DNA reads as TGCGCCAGCAGCTTGGGACAGGACAAAGAGACCCAGTACTTC. It encodes CASSLGQDKETQYF. This sequence joins TRBV5-1 and TRBJ2-5; weak D call: TRBD1 (6 bases). V lost 0 bases to trimming and J lost 3 bases, with 9 bases between them. The CDR3 totals 14 residues. Germline CDR1 is SGHRS and CDR2 is YFSETQ. Looking up the rest from reference TRBV5-1 and TRBJ2-5 gives the full variable domain: KAGVTQTPRYLIKTRGQQVTLSCSPISGHRSVSWYQQTPGQGLQFLFEYFSETQRNKGNFPGRFSGRQFSNSRSEMNVSTLELGDSALYLCASSLGQDKETQYFGPGTRLLVL.

The sample holds one count of this clone. The identical CDR3 is also encoded by other nucleotide sequences in the sample. The V and J genes are TRBV10-3 and TRBJ1-1; no clear D. Germline CDR1 and CDR2: ENHRY and SYGVKD. This CDR3 spans 13 amino acids. V lost 6 bases, J lost 0 bases, and 8 bases lay in between. The CDR3 here is CAIRGGLNTEAFF. The CDR3 bases are TGTGCCATCAGAGGCGGATTGAACACTGAAGCTTTCTTT.

The chain has TRBV7-2 and TRBJ1-5, with D perhaps TRBD1 (6 bases). V lost 1 base and J 6 bases, leaving 19 bases between the germline ends. CDR1 is SGHTA and CDR2 is FQGNSA in the germline V gene. There are 17 residues in the CDR3. For the CDR3, the DNA is TGTGCCAGCAGCTTAGTTGGGGTTACAGGGCAAGGTCAGCCCCAGCATTTT. It specifies CASSLVGVTGQGQPQHF. The full variable domain, completed using reference TRBV7-2 and TRBJ1-5, is GAGVSQSPSNKVTEKGKDVELRCDPISGHTALYWYRQSLGQGLEFLIYFQGNSAPDKSGLPSDRFSAERTGGSVSTLTIQRTQQEDSAVYLCASSLVGVTGQGQPQHFGDGTRLSIL.